This T cell receptor beta chain comes out of a study of response to subunit inactivated influenza vaccine. The CDR3 is made up of 14 amino acids. J lost 7 bases, V lost 2 bases, and 2 bases had no gene match. CDR1 SGDLS and CDR2 YYNGEE come from the germline V gene. TCRdb called the RT-PCR reads again in MiXCR, with one record for every CDR3 protein. The data contain more than 450,000 distinct CDR3 sequences, 12% of them singletons. The specimen comprised PBMCs from blood, sampled on the day of vaccination. The chain uses TRBV9 and TRBJ1-6; TRBD1 aligns across 8 bases. This TCR derives from a middle-aged man who received an inactivated influenza vaccine. CDR3 region: CASSVDRENSPLHF. The DNA of the CDR3 is TGTGCCAGCAGCGTGGACAGGGAGAATTCACCCCTCCACTTT.